The rows below give T cell receptor beta chains drawn from one sample of a study of T cell repertoires in cytomegalovirus infection. TCRdb recomputed calls from the reads with MiXCR, one row per CDR3 protein. This sample yields approximately 260,000 distinct CDR3 sequences, of which 17% are seen a single time; roughly half belongs to the top ten. The sample comprised CD8+ T cells from PBMCs. The origin of the receptors is a human donor in good health (CMV status not recorded). Some clones in this sample may be carry-over from other donors' samples. The CDR3 runs from the conserved cysteine through the conserved F or W. A D gene is named only where the DNA matches it firmly. Part of the rows lack a size; the others show once, few, many or a class for expanded clones.

j_call: TRBJ2-7; v_call: TRBV28; clone_size: .; d_call: TRBD1; cdr3_nt: TGTGCCAGCAGCTGGGGACAGCAATCCTACGAGCAGTACTTC; cdr3_aa: CASSWGQQSYEQYF
j_call: TRBJ2-3; v_call: TRBV28; clone_size: .; d_call: TRBD2; cdr3_nt: TGTGCCAGCAGTTTACGAGCGGGGGCAGATACGCAGTATTTT; cdr3_aa: CASSLRAGADTQYF
j_call: TRBJ1-5; v_call: TRBV7-8; clone_size: many; d_call: .; cdr3_nt: TGTGCCAGCAGCTTTCCAACAGATACACCAGACTATCAGCCCCAGCATTTT; cdr3_aa: CASSFPTDTPDYQPQHF
j_call: TRBJ2-1; v_call: TRBV11-2; clone_size: .; d_call: TRBD2; cdr3_nt: TGTGCCAGCAGCTGGACTAGCGGGGGGGCCAGCTCCTACAATGAGCAGTTCTTC; cdr3_aa: CASSWTSGGASSYNEQFF
j_call: TRBJ2-3; v_call: TRBV7-3; clone_size: .; d_call: TRBD1; cdr3_nt: TGTGCCAGCAGCTTAACCCCGCCGGGACAGGGCTGGTTTAGCACAGATACGCAGTATTTT; cdr3_aa: CASSLTPPGQGWFSTDTQYF
j_call: TRBJ1-1; v_call: TRBV9; clone_size: few; d_call: .; cdr3_nt: TGTGCCAGCAGCCCCCCGGAACTGAACACTGAAGCTTTCTTT; cdr3_aa: CASSPPELNTEAFF
j_call: TRBJ1-6; v_call: TRBV7-2; clone_size: many; d_call: .; cdr3_nt: TGTGCCAGCAGATTAACACAGGGACGATATAATTCACCCCTCCACTTT; cdr3_aa: CASRLTQGRYNSPLHF
j_call: TRBJ2-3; v_call: TRBV7-3; clone_size: few; d_call: TRBD2; cdr3_nt: TGTGCCAGCAGCTCAACTACTAGCGGGGGGGCCGGGGTCCCAGATACGCAGTATTTT; cdr3_aa: CASSSTTSGGAGVPDTQYF
j_call: TRBJ2-5; v_call: TRBV29-1; clone_size: many; d_call: TRBD1; cdr3_nt: TGCAGCGTTCCCCGGGACAGCCAAGAGACCCAGTACTTC; cdr3_aa: CSVPRDSQETQYF
j_call: TRBJ2-7; v_call: TRBV4-1; clone_size: .; d_call: .; cdr3_nt: TGCGCCAGCAGCCCCTCAGGGAGAGAGGGCGCCTACGAGCAGTACTTC; cdr3_aa: CASSPSGREGAYEQYF
j_call: TRBJ2-3; v_call: TRBV12-3/TRBV12-4; clone_size: few; d_call: TRBD2; cdr3_nt: TGTGCCAGCAGTCCTGGCTCTACTAGCGGGGGGGCCGGGTTT; cdr3_aa: CASSPGSTSGGAGF
j_call: TRBJ1-6; v_call: TRBV2; clone_size: few; d_call: .; cdr3_nt: TGTGCCAGCACCCCGGGACATCCGTTGTCACCCCTCCACTTT; cdr3_aa: CASTPGHPLSPLHF
j_call: TRBJ2-1; v_call: TRBV6-2/TRBV6-3; clone_size: .; d_call: .; cdr3_nt: TGTGCCAGCAGCTTCGAGGGGGGGCTGAATGAGCAGTTCTTC; cdr3_aa: CASSFEGGLNEQFF
j_call: TRBJ1-5; v_call: TRBV28; clone_size: .; d_call: .; cdr3_nt: TGTGCCAGCAGTTTATCAGGGGACAATCAGCCCCAGCATTTT; cdr3_aa: CASSLSGDNQPQHF
j_call: TRBJ2-5; v_call: TRBV7-2; clone_size: once; d_call: TRBD2; cdr3_nt: TGTGCCAGCAGCTTAAACGGGGGGAAACAAGAGACCCAGTACTTC; cdr3_aa: CASSLNGGKQETQYF
j_call: TRBJ2-7; v_call: TRBV14; clone_size: few; d_call: TRBD1; cdr3_nt: TGTGCCAGCAGCCACGGACAGGCGTACTCCTACGAGCAGTACTTC; cdr3_aa: CASSHGQAYSYEQYF